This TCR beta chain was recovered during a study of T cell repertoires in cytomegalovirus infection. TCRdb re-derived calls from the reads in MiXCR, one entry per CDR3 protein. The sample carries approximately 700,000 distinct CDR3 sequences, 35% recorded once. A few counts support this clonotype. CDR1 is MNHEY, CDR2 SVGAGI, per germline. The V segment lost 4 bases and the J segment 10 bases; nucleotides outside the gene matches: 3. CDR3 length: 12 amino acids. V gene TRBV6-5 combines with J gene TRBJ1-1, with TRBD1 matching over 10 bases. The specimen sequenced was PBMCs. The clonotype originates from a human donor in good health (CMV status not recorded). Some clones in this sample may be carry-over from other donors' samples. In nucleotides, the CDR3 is TGTGCCAGCAGTTCGACAGGGGGCAGAGCTTTCTTT. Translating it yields CASSSTGGRAFF.